The 21 T cell receptor beta chains listed next were all sequenced from one sample in a study of blood T cells in healthy people across ages. PCR was performed a second time for roughly 7 to 12 cycles using a sample-barcoded 5' primer and a J-beta primer mix. Each CDR3 protein is one row after TCRdb ran MiXCR on the 5' RACE reads. The data show hundreds of thousands of distinct CDR3 sequences, with approximately 31% seen just once and 15% held by the top ten. Sequenced: blood. Receptor source: a woman older than 75 in good health.

This clonotype has a count of ten or more. The chain links TRBV7-2 to TRBJ2-5, with D possibly matching TRBD2 (5 bases). This CDR3 has 14 residues. V dropped 0 bases and J dropped 4 bases, with 9 bases sitting between them. The germline CDR1 and CDR2 sequences are SGHTA and FQGNSA. The CDR3 DNA sequence: TGTGCCAGCAGCTTAGCCCGACGGGGAGAGACCCAGTACTTC. Encoded protein: CASSLARRGETQYF.

This clonotype was observed at least ten times. The chain links TRBV3-1 to TRBJ2-1, with 9 positions matching TRBD2. V lost 3 bases to trimming and J lost 7 bases; unmatched junction nucleotides: 4. The CDR3 is 14 amino acids. The germline CDR1 and CDR2 sequences are LGHDT and YNNKEL (reference sequence). The CDR3 nucleotides are TGTGCCAGCAGCCACTCTAGCGGGGCGAATGAGCAGTTCTTC. This sequence encodes CASSHSSGANEQFF.

This clonotype was detected ten times or more. V and J are TRBV7-2 and TRBJ1-1; D unresolved. In germline, CDR1 is SGHTA, CDR2 FQGNSA. V was pared by 1 base and J by 10 bases, with 13 bases between. There are 13 residues in the CDR3. Here the CDR3 DNA reads TGTGCCAGCAGCTTAGGGAAGTGGAGTAGAGCTTTCTTT. It codes for CASSLGKWSRAFF.

V is TRBV4-3 and J is TRBJ1-5, with 8 positions matching TRBD1. Germline V gives CDR1 LGHNA, CDR2 YSLEER. The CDR3 covers 15 residues. V shed 3 bases, J shed 1 base, and the junction held 2 bases outside the gene matches. CDR3 sequence (DNA): TGCGCCAGCAGCCAGCACAGGGGGAGCAATCAGCCCCAGCATTTT. It yields the protein CASSQHRGSNQPQHF.

This clonotype turned up a few times. The chain couples TRBV2 to TRBJ1-1, with 7 bases that match TRBD1. Per germline, CDR1 SNHLY and CDR2 FYNNEI. V was pared by 4 bases and J by 10 bases, with 24 bases of the junction left unmatched. The CDR3 is 18 residues long. The CDR3 is CASSGGGTTRGGTGGAFF. CDR3 in DNA: TGTGCCAGCAGTGGTGGCGGGACTACCCGAGGGGGCACTGGTGGAGCTTTCTTT. Full variable domain (rest looked up from reference TRBV2 and TRBJ1-1): EPEVTQTPSHQVTQMGQEVILRCVPISNHLYFYWYRQILGQKVEFLVSFYNNEISEKSEIFDDQFSVERPDGSNFTLKIRSTKLEDSAMYFCASSGGGTTRGGTGGAFFGQGTRLTVV.

This clonotype was counted at least ten times. The J gene is TRBJ2-3, the V gene TRBV20-1; 8 nucleotides line up with TRBD2. Germline V lookup: CDR1 DFQATT, CDR2 SNEGSKA (reference sequence). V trimming: 5 bases; J trimming: 0 bases; junction bases outside the gene matches: 4. The CDR3 extends over 14 amino acids. In nucleotides, the CDR3 is TGCAGTGCTCTTAGCGGGGCGAGCACAGATACGCAGTATTTT. Translating it yields CSALSGASTDTQYF.

CDR3 in amino acids: CASSTIFYEQYF. The CDR3 DNA is TGTGCCAGCAGTACGATTTTCTACGAGCAGTACTTC. This rearrangement joins TRBV12-3 or TRBV12-4 to TRBJ2-7; no firm D call. The CDR3 sequence is 12 residues long. V was cut by 5 bases and J by 3 bases, with 8 bases left in between.

The chain uses TRBV4-1 and TRBJ2-2; TRBD1 or TRBD2 may be the D gene (5 bases each). The germline gives CDR1 MGHRA, CDR2 YSYEKL. CDR3 length: 16 residues. V was shortened by 3 bases and J by 2 bases, with 13 bases between the two germline ends. In DNA form, the CDR3 reads TGCGCCAGCAGCCACGGGGCCGGCCTCAACACCGGGGAGCTGTTTTTT. Translating it yields CASSHGAGLNTGELFF.

This clonotype was counted many times. The rearrangement uses TRBV28 and TRBJ2-7, with D maybe TRBD2 (5 bases). The CDR3 consists of 13 residues. The V and J ends lost 4 bases and 5 bases respectively, with 12 bases between them. Germline values: CDR1 MDHEN, CDR2 SYDVKM. The chain's CDR3 is CASSSRTRHEQYF. The CDR3 bases are TGTGCCAGCAGTTCTCGGACTCGTCACGAGCAGTACTTC.

The V gene is TRBV7-6, the J gene TRBJ2-3, with D unclear. Trimming took off 5 bases at V and 8 bases at J, with 17 bases between the two ends. This CDR3 contains 14 residues. The germline gives CDR1 SGHVS, CDR2 FNYEAQ. CDR3 in DNA: TGTGCCAGCAGCCCGGAGTCCTCGTTGGGTACGCAGTATTTT. Translation gives CASSPESSLGTQYF.

Notes on this clonotype: One end of the junction does not line up with germline, which may come from a read error. The CDR3 is CASSLSGGKDPYEQYF. CDR3 sequence (DNA): TGTGCCAGCAGCTTATCAGGGGGCAAGGATCCCTACGAGCAGTACTTC. The rearrangement uses TRBV28 and TRBJ2-7, with 8 bases that match TRBD1. CDR1 MDHEN and CDR2 SYDVKM come from the germline V gene. The CDR3 has 16 amino acids.

This clonotype was observed many times. The rearrangement links TRBV25-1 to TRBJ2-5; possible D gene TRBD2, 6 bases. Trimming took off 3 bases at V and 3 bases at J, with 14 bases between the two ends. The CDR3 runs 15 residues. Looked up from germline, CDR1 is MGHDK and CDR2 is SYGVNS. The CDR3 sequence is CASSDDHSGEETQYF. The CDR3 DNA follows: TGTGCCAGCAGTGATGATCATTCGGGGGAAGAGACCCAGTACTTC.

This clonotype has at least ten counts. This chain uses TRBV5-1 with TRBJ2-3; 8 nucleotides align to TRBD1. Germline CDR1 SGHRS, CDR2 YFSETQ. This CDR3 has 14 amino acids. With V trimmed by 3 bases and J by 3 bases, 3 bases remained unmatched. As DNA, the CDR3 is TGCGCCAGCAGCTGGGACAGGACGACAGATACGCAGTATTTT. Protein product: CASSWDRTTDTQYF.

Notes on this clonotype: Just one base apart from a much larger clone, this may be a read error. V usage is TRBV7-2 and J usage is TRBJ2-4; unclear D gene. Trimming took 1 base from V and 7 from J, leaving 8 bases between them. Germline CDR1 and CDR2: SGHTA and FQGNSA. The CDR3 spans 13 residues. The CDR3 protein is CASSLVVWNIQYF. The DNA of the CDR3 is TGTGCCAGCAGCTTAGTCGTGTGGAACATTCAGTACTTC.

There are many counts of this clonotype. The J gene is TRBJ2-7, the V gene TRBV5-5; 12 positions agree with TRBD2. The CDR3 extends over 15 amino acids. After removal of 6 bases from V and 6 bases from J, the junction contained 10 bases not matched to a gene. CDR1 is SGHKS, CDR2 YYEKEE, per germline (reference sequence). The chain's CDR3 is CASNLIGLAGSEQYF. As DNA, the CDR3 is TGTGCCAGCAACCTCATAGGACTAGCGGGGTCCGAGCAGTACTTC.

This clonotype came up many times. The chain combines TRBV12-3 or TRBV12-4 with TRBJ2-1; TRBD2 aligns across 7 bases. This CDR3 contains 16 residues. V was pared by 1 base and J by 7 bases, with 10 bases of the junction left unmatched. The CDR3 protein is CASSLVNHPGLNEQFF. CDR3 in DNA: TGTGCCAGCAGTTTAGTAAACCATCCGGGACTAAATGAGCAGTTCTTC.

This chain links TRBV7-2 with TRBJ2-3; the match to TRBD2 covers 9 bases. Germline CDR1 is SGHTA and CDR2 is FQGNSA. The junction had 16 bases not matched to a gene; V was cut back by 1 base and J by 8 bases. The CDR3 contains 18 residues. CDR3 sequence: CASSLGGGGGASISTQYF. The CDR3 DNA reads TGTGCCAGCAGCTTAGGAGGAGGCGGGGGGGCTTCTATCAGTACGCAGTATTTT.

To note about this clonotype: This may stem from a read error, because a much larger clone lies one nucleotide away. The rearrangement links TRBV18 to TRBJ2-1; 10 nucleotides line up with TRBD2. CDR1 and CDR2 from the germline V gene are KGHSH and LQKENI. The length of the CDR3 is 15 residues. The CDR3 coding sequence is TGTGCCAACTCACCAACGAGCGGGGGGGCTCATGAGCAGTTCTTC. Its translation is CANSPTSGGAHEQFF.

This clonotype was counted at least ten times. V and J are TRBV2 and TRBJ1-5, with TRBD1 as a possible D gene (6 bases). V dropped 5 bases and J dropped 6 bases, with 17 bases sitting between them. CDR1 and CDR2 from the germline V gene are SNHLY and FYNNEI. The CDR3 has 15 residues. The CDR3 DNA reads as TGTGCCAGCAGTTTGCCTACAGGGAGAAGTCAGCCCCAGCATTTT. Its translation is CASSLPTGRSQPQHF.

This clonotype was detected only a few times. V and J are TRBV6-2 or TRBV6-3 and TRBJ1-1; no clear D gene. Germline CDR1 and CDR2: MNHEY and SVGEGT. Trimming took off 2 bases at V and 1 base at J, with 8 bases between the two ends. This CDR3 comprises 14 residues. DNA for the CDR3: TGTGCCAGCAGTTACGACGGTAGGAACACTGAAGCTTTCTTT. Amino acids: CASSYDGRNTEAFF.

This clonotype has only a few counts. The gene calls are TRBV6-2 or TRBV6-3 and TRBJ1-1, with 7 bases aligning to TRBD1. V shed 2 bases and J 7 bases; nucleotides not matched to a gene: 4. Germline CDR1 and CDR2: MNHEY and SVGEGT. This CDR3 region has 13 residues. This CDR3 is CASSYGGQLEAFF. The CDR3 DNA is TGTGCCAGCAGTTACGGGGGACAGCTTGAAGCTTTCTTT.